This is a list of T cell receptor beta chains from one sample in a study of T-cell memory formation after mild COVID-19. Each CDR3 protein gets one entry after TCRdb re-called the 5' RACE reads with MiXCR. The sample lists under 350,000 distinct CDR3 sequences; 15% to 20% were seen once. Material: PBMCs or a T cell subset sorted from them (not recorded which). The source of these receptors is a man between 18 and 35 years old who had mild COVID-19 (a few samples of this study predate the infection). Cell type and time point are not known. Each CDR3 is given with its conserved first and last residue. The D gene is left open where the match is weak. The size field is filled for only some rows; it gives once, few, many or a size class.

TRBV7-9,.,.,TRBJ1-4,CASSAEGVREKLFF,TGTGCCAGCAGCGCCGAGGGGGTTCGAGAAAAACTGTTTTTT
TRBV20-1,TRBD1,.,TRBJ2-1,CSAPKTGGARNEQFF,TGCAGTGCTCCCAAAACAGGGGGCGCAAGGAATGAGCAGTTCTTC
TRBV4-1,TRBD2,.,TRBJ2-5,CASSHRLAGCQETQYF,TGCGCCAGCAGCCATCGGCTAGCGGGGTGCCAAGAGACCCAGTACTTC
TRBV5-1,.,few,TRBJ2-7,CASSLGAQYPPHEQYF,TGCGCCAGCAGCTTGGGGGCACAGTATCCCCCCCACGAGCAGTACTTC
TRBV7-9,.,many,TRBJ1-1,CASSSRGGRWTEAFF,TGTGCCAGCAGCTCTCGGGGGGGCCGGTGGACTGAAGCTTTCTTT
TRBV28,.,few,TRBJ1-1,CASSPDSSEAFF,TGTGCCAGCAGCCCCGACAGCTCTGAAGCTTTCTTT
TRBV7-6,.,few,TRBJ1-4,CASSAIVAGGATNEKLFF,TGTGCCAGCAGCGCTATAGTGGCGGGAGGGGCAACTAATGAAAAACTGTTTTTT
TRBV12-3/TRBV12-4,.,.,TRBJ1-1,CASSLASGSEAFF,TGTGCCAGCAGTTTAGCGTCAGGGTCTGAAGCTTTCTTT
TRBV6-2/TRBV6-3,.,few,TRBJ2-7,CASSRQELTYEQYF,TGTGCCAGCAGCCGACAGGAACTCACCTACGAGCAGTACTTC
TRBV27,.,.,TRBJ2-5,CATLAGNQETQYF,TGTGCCACCTTGGCGGGCAACCAAGAGACCCAGTACTTC
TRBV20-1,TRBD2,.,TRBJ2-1,CSARDRASGGVLYNEQFF,TGCAGTGCTAGAGATCGGGCTAGCGGGGGGGTCTTATACAATGAGCAGTTCTTC
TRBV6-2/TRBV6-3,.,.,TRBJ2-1,CASSYVRAEQFF,TGTGCCAGCAGTTATGTTAGAGCTGAGCAGTTCTTC
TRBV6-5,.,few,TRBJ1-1,CASSPRDGEAFF,TGTGCCAGCAGTCCCCGGGACGGAGAAGCTTTCTTT
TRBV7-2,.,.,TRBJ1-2,CASSLAPGHGLDGYTF,TGTGCCAGCAGCTTAGCCCCGGGACACGGGTTAGATGGCTACACCTTC
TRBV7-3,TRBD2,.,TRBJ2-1,CASSPPGLAGSGVNEQFF,TGTGCCAGCAGCCCACCGGGACTAGCGGGGTCCGGAGTGAATGAGCAGTTCTTC
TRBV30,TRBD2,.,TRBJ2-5,CAWKAPRGTSVETQYF,TGTGCCTGGAAAGCCCCCCGCGGGACTAGTGTTGAGACCCAGTACTTC
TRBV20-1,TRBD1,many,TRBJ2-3,CSAIDRGRWTDTQYF,TGCAGTGCTATCGACAGGGGGCGGTGGACAGATACGCAGTATTTT
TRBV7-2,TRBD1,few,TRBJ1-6,CASSSPGTGLSPLHF,TGTGCCAGCAGCTCACCCGGGACAGGGCTTTCACCCCTCCACTTT
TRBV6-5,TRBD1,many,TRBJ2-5,CASSFGQEEETQYF,TGTGCCAGCAGTTTCGGACAGGAAGAAGAGACCCAGTACTTC
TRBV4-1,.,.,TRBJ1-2,CASSQDSHYGYTF,TGCGCCAGCAGCCAAGACAGCCACTATGGCTACACCTTC
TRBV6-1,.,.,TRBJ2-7,CASSEAGGQTYEQYF,TGTGCCAGCAGTGAAGCCGGGGGTCAGACCTACGAGCAGTACTTC
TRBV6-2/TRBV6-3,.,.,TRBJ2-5,CASGRTSAQETQYF,TGTGCCAGCGGGAGGACCAGTGCCCAAGAGACCCAGTACTTC
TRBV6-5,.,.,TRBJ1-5,CASSPGGRGDQPQHF,TGTGCCAGCAGTCCCGGCGGCAGGGGAGATCAGCCCCAGCATTTT
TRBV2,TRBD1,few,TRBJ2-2,CASKTQGAAGELFF,TGTGCCAGCAAGACCCAGGGGGCTGCCGGGGAGCTGTTTTTT
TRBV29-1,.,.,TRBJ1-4,CSVEFVGEGEKLFF,TGCAGCGTTGAATTTGTGGGAGAGGGTGAAAAACTGTTTTTT
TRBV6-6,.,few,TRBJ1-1,CATRDWVTEAFF,TGTGCCACCCGGGACTGGGTCACTGAAGCTTTCTTT
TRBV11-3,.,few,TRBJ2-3,CASSLDPNGDTQYF,TGTGCCAGCAGCTTAGATCCTAATGGAGATACGCAGTATTTT
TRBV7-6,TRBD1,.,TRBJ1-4,CASSPSAGSDRGREKLFF,TGTGCCAGCAGCCCATCGGCGGGATCGGACAGGGGAAGGGAAAAACTGTTTTTT
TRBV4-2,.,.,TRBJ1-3,CASSQVTSRGDTIYF,TGTGCCAGCAGCCAAGTTACATCTCGGGGGGACACCATATATTTT
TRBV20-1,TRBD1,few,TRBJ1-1,CSARGQGTNTEAFF,TGCAGTGCTAGAGGACAGGGGACGAACACTGAAGCTTTCTTT
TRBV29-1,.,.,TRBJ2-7,CSVEDQWDEQYF,TGCAGCGTTGAAGATCAATGGGACGAGCAGTACTTC
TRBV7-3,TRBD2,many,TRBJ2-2,CASRPPGLAVAGELFF,TGTGCCAGCAGGCCACCGGGACTAGCTGTCGCCGGGGAGCTGTTTTTT
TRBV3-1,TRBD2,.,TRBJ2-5,CASKWTSGGAVETQYF,TGTGCCAGCAAATGGACTAGCGGGGGGGCCGTAGAGACCCAGTACTTC
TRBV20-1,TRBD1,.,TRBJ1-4,CSALPGTGVEKLFF,TGCAGTGCCTTACCCGGGACAGGGGTTGAAAAACTGTTTTTT
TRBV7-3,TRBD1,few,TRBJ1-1,CASSLEGGDRIHTEAFF,TGTGCCAGCAGCTTAGAGGGGGGGGACAGGATACACACTGAAGCTTTCTTT
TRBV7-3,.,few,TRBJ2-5,CASSLRYEETQYF,TGTGCCAGCAGCTTACGGTATGAAGAGACCCAGTACTTC
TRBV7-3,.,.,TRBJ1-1,CASSLTPLREGNTEAFF,TGTGCCAGCAGCTTAACTCCCCTCCGGGAGGGGAACACTGAAGCTTTCTTT
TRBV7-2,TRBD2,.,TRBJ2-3,CASSLFQRGDLDTQYF,TGTGCCAGCAGCTTATTTCAGCGGGGGGACTTAGATACGCAGTATTTT
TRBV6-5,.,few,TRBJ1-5,CASSYRVNQPQHF,TGTGCCAGCAGTTACCGGGTAAATCAGCCCCAGCATTTT
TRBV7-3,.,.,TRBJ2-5,CASSLGGSGEETQYF,TGTGCCAGCAGCTTAGGGGGAAGTGGTGAAGAGACCCAGTACTTC
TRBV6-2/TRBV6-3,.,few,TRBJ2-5,CASSSNPTSFETQYF,TGTGCCAGCAGTTCCAACCCCACTAGCTTTGAGACCCAGTACTTC
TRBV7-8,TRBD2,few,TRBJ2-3,CASSLGLAGVDTQYF,TGTGCCAGCAGCTTGGGACTAGCGGGCGTTGACACGCAGTATTTT
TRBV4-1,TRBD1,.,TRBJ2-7,CASSSRGQSYEQYF,TGCGCCAGCAGCTCCAGGGGACAGTCCTACGAGCAGTACTTC
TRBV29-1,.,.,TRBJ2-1,CSLGDGGGSYNEQFF,TGCAGCCTTGGGGATGGCGGAGGCTCCTACAATGAGCAGTTCTTC
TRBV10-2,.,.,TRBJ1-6,CASSETGRNSPLHF,TGCGCCAGCAGTGAGACAGGGAGAAATTCACCCCTCCACTTT
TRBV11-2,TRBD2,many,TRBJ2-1,CASSLAVASGWGEQFF,TGTGCCAGCAGCTTAGCAGTGGCTAGCGGGTGGGGTGAGCAGTTCTTC
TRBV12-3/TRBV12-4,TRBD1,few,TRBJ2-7,CASSLTTGLYEQYF,TGTGCCAGCAGCCTAACGACAGGGCTCTACGAGCAGTACTTC
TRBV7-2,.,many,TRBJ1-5,CASSSDYNQPQHF,TGTGCCAGCAGCTCGGACTACAATCAGCCCCAGCATTTT
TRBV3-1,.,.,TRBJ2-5,CASSRDHRGETQYF,TGTGCCAGCAGCCGGGACCACCGAGGGGAGACCCAGTACTTC
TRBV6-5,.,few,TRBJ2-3,CASSYSPHTDTQYF,TGTGCCAGCAGTTACTCACCCCACACAGATACGCAGTATTTT
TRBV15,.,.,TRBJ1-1,CATSTGNLNTEAFF,TGTGCCACCAGCACCGGTAATCTGAACACTGAAGCTTTCTTT
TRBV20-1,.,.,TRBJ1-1,CSARWVVGTEAFF,TGCAGTGCTAGATGGGTGGTGGGGACTGAAGCTTTCTTT
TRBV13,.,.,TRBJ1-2,CASSAGTSGGYTF,TGTGCCAGCAGCGCCGGGACTTCGGGAGGCTACACCTTC
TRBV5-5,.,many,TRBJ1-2,CASSLPGAGGNYGYTF,TGTGCCAGCAGCCTCCCGGGGGCAGGAGGGAACTATGGCTACACCTTC
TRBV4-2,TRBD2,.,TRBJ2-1,CASSQEAAGGDEQFF,TGTGCCAGCAGCCAAGAGGCCGCGGGGGGGGATGAGCAGTTCTTC
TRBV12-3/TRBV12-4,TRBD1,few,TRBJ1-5,CASTRAGQGHQPQHF,TGTGCCAGCACGAGAGCGGGACAGGGTCATCAGCCCCAGCATTTT
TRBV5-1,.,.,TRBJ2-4,CASSRTVLAKNIQYF,TGCGCCAGCAGCCGGACGGTACTAGCCAAAAACATTCAGTACTTC
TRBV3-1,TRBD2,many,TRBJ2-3,CASSGFGGEGSPTDTQYF,TGTGCCAGCAGCGGGTTTGGTGGGGAGGGATCACCCACAGATACGCAGTATTTT
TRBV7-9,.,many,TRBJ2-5,CASRESWAGTSYQETQYF,TGTGCCAGCAGGGAGTCCTGGGCCGGTACTTCGTACCAAGAGACCCAGTACTTC